This TCR beta chain was recorded in a study of beta chain features in type 1 diabetes. The isolated RNA, all of it, was reverse transcribed, so expressed TCRB transcripts were what got sequenced. The average output of naive, central memory and regulatory T cell samples was roughly 3.6 million reads. Assay: immunoSEQ multiplex PCR; the TCRdb copy retains only in-frame clones and omits some. Here the sample spans more than 110,000 clones, about 7.1% being singletons. This CDR3 is built from 15 residues. From germline, CDR1 is GTSNPN and CDR2 SVGIG (reference sequence). V lost 7 bases, J lost 4 bases, and 20 bases lay in between. This clone was detected a few times.

The chain recombines TRBV30 with TRBJ1-3; tentative D call: TRBD1 (5 bases). The sequencing sample was made of central memory CD4+ T cells from blood. The clonotype comes from a woman aged 25-40 years in good health. CDR3 DNA sequence: TGTGCCTCCCGGAGCGGGGGATTTGAAGGAAACACCATATATTTT. This gives the protein CASRSGGFEGNTIYF.